The rows below give T cell receptor beta chains drawn from one sample of a study of neurological immune-mediated disorders. A single record per CDR3 protein comes from TCRdb applying MiXCR to the 5' RACE reads. The sample carries roughly 23,000 distinct CDR3 sequences, 8.5% to 12% recorded once. Sample: PBMCs. These TCRs come from a woman aged 55-70 years with HTLV-1-associated myelopathy (HAM/TSP). CDR3s include the opening cysteine and the closing phenylalanine or tryptophan. The order of the fields is V gene, J gene, CDR3 protein.

>TRBV19|TRBJ2-7
CASSMAPDSYEQYF
>TRBV20-1|TRBJ2-7
CSARDLGRGSYEQYF
>TRBV2|TRBJ2-1
CASKSGSSYNEQFF
>TRBV6-5|TRBJ1-1
CATDPRRSRAEAFF
>TRBV3-1|TRBJ2-1
CASRAGILIQNEQFF
>TRBV10-3|TRBJ2-1
CAISESIQRGAYNEQFF
>TRBV12-3/TRBV12-4|TRBJ1-2
CASTRQTGGYTF
>TRBV27|TRBJ1-1
CASSPQGTSRGAEAFF
>TRBV4-1|TRBJ1-4
CASSQDLRGQANEKLFF
>TRBV5-1|TRBJ1-1
CASSLVSRDTEAFF
>TRBV7-3|TRBJ2-3
CASSLDRTDTQYF